What follows describes a single T cell receptor beta chain. From germline, CDR1 is KGHSH and CDR2 LQKENI. V dropped 5 bases and J dropped 2 bases, with 21 bases sitting between them. The CDR3 runs to 17 residues. The method was immunoSEQ multiplex PCR; TCRdb's version includes in-frame clones alone and lacks a portion of them. This sample has around 250,000 clones, with 86% found just once. These data originate in a study of blood T cell repertoires in COVID-19. The wider study: The cDNA or gDNA used as material had been derived from T cells, B-cell-depleted T cells, or PBMCs.

Sample: peripheral blood. This sequence was found in a man at least 80 years old with acute or convalescent COVID-19. This rearrangement joins TRBV18 to TRBJ1-2, with D possibly matching TRBD1 (6 bases). This chain's CDR3 is CASSTGPGTQNNYGYTF. The CDR3, as DNA: TGTGCCAGCTCAACGGGACCTGGGACACAAAACAACTATGGCTACACCTTC.